The T cell receptor beta chain under discussion was sequenced for a study of tumor-infiltrating lymphocytes in localized non-small cell lung cancer. Overall study: The cohort mixed smokers and never-smokers, several histologies, and some post-neoadjuvant-chemotherapy samples. Study results and limitations: Immunotypes IM1 and IM2 had similar TCR-derived T-cell fractions. Compared with uninvolved lung, tumors showed higher T cell infiltration by TCRbeta sequencing.

Here immunoSEQ multiplex PCR was the method, and the copy in TCRdb shows in-frame clones only, minus some. The sample lists about 9,300 clones, around 77% occurring once. Notes on this clone: The antigen is not known.

Input material: uninvolved lung tissue not adjacent to the tumor. The clonotype originates from a human donor with non-small cell lung cancer.

CDR3 amino acids: CAIRDSDNQPQHF. The CDR3 region has the DNA TGTGCCATCCGGGACAGCGACAATCAGCCCCAGCATTTT. This chain joins TRBV10-3 and TRBJ1-5; TRBD1 matches at 7 bases. Losses at the gene ends were 8 bases for V and 3 bases for J; bases not matched to a gene: 4. The germline V gene has CDR1 ENHRY and CDR2 SYGVKD. This CDR3 contains 13 residues.